This T cell receptor (beta chain) is from a study of blood T cell repertoires in COVID-19. In the original workflow: Amplifying reference gene primers gave estimates of nucleated cell counts. Assay: immunoSEQ multiplex PCR; the TCRdb copy retains only in-frame clones and omits some. For V, J and clone size, that table is used; D and trimming come from the DNA. The top ten clones hold 6.5% to 9% of a sample with a few hundred thousand clones, 70% to 90% of them seen once. Recruits, aged about 18 to 89 years, lived in some 25 US areas. Participant-reported clinical history was the basis for cohort assignment. Trimming stripped 0 bases from V and 5 bases from J, with 4 bases between. The CDR3 spans 12 residues. The germline CDR1 and CDR2 sequences are SEHNR and FQNEAQ (reference sequence).

The chain joins TRBV7-9 to TRBJ2-5; no clear D. The TCR was taken from a woman aged 40 to 50 with acute COVID-19. The material sequenced was PBMCs or T cells enriched from blood (not recorded which). The CDR3 DNA sequence: TGTGCCAGCAGCTTAGCGCGTGAGACCCAGTACTTC. Encoded protein: CASSLARETQYF. Full variable domain (remainder filled in from reference TRBV7-9 and TRBJ2-5): DTGVSQNPRHKITKRGQNVTFRCDPISEHNRLYWYRQTLGQGPEFLTYFQNEAQLEKSRLLSDRFSAERPKGSFSTLEIQRTEQGDSAMYLCASSLARETQYFGPGTRLLVL.